This T cell receptor (beta chain) was profiled in a study of post-analysis software for immune sequencing data. Study observations and caveats: F measure clustering grouped samples strongly by preparation batch. Controls had lower frequencies than patients of about 5 TRBV segments, which included TRBV5-6, TRBV5-1 and TRBV20-1.

Built from TCR beta cDNA, the libraries had unique molecular identifiers in them. TCRdb recomputed calls from the PCR reads with MiXCR, one row per CDR3 protein. This sample has about 820,000 distinct CDR3 sequences, with approximately 53% found just once. With respect to this clonotype: The target antigen is unknown.

V lost 0 bases and J lost 0, with 17 bases in between. Per germline, CDR1 MGHRA and CDR2 YSYEKL. The CDR3 has 18 residues. Source material: blood. This sequence joins TRBV4-1 and TRBJ2-5; D may match TRBD1 or TRBD2 (5 bases each). The TCR sequence derives from a girl aged 10-17 years with multiple sclerosis. Here the CDR3 reads CASSQDRIRGRYQETQYF. CDR3 coding DNA: TGCGCCAGCAGCCAAGATCGGATCCGGGGACGGTACCAAGAGACCCAGTACTTC.